This T cell receptor (beta chain) was captured in a study of early T cells in non-severe SARS-CoV-2 infection. At the level of the study: Sequencing of unsorted whole blood was done on bulk RNA, leaving chains unpaired. Study-wide results and caveats: Missing private and CD4 specificities, VDJdb matching favored anti-spike CD8 responses.

Germline V gives CDR1 MGHRA, CDR2 YSYEKL. Trimming cost V 2 bases and J 4 bases, with 17 bases left between them. The CDR3 is 16 amino acids. On this clonotype itself: Its antigen is not identified.

TCRdb reanalysed the 5' RACE reads using MiXCR and keeps one entry per CDR3 protein. The sample includes 29,000 or so distinct CDR3 sequences, about 5% of them seen just once. Sequenced material: whole blood. The V call is TRBV4-1, the J call TRBJ2-5, with D perhaps matching TRBD1 (6 bases). The clonotype comes from an adult who was a healthcare worker with PCR-confirmed SARS-CoV-2 infection or an uninfected control (not recorded which). CDR3 nucleotide sequence: TGCGCCAGCAGCCAAAGCTACAGGGAAGGGCGAGAGACCCAGTACTTC. Amino acids: CASSQSYREGRETQYF.